These 8 T cell receptor beta chains were all obtained from the same sample, sequenced in a study of technical replicates of blood from a few donors (dated by TCRdb to 2016 to 2017). The receptor library was made with the immunoSEQ multiplex PCR assay. TCRdb mirrors the immuneACCESS table, restricted to in-frame sequences. Some clones are absent from its copies; in checked studies, under half trace to an unresolved V gene, and the reason for the others is unknown. For this sample there are 70,000 to 85,000 clones; roughly 97% appear just once. The ten biggest clones cover more than 0.15% of the sample. Sequenced input: T cells isolated from PBMCs. The receptors were gathered from a human donor in good health.

The rearrangement uses TRBV6-4 and TRBJ2-1; 16 positions agree with TRBD2. The germline CDR1 and CDR2 sequences are MRHNA and SNTAGT. Trimming removed 6 bases from V and 8 bases from J; junction bases left unmatched: 7. This CDR3 is built from 16 residues. CDR3 region: CASSSGTSGGADEQFF. The CDR3 region has the DNA TGTGCCAGCAGCTCCGGGACTAGCGGGGGGGCGGATGAGCAGTTCTTC.

The chain couples TRBV5-1 to TRBJ2-3; 10 nucleotides line up with TRBD2. In germline, CDR1 is SGHRS, CDR2 YFSETQ. CDR3 length equals 16 residues. Losses at the gene ends were 0 bases for V and 3 bases for J; bases not matched to a gene: 4. The CDR3 spells CASSLGGTSVTDTQYF. CDR3 in DNA: TGCGCCAGCAGCTTGGGGGGGACTAGCGTGACAGATACGCAGTATTTT.

The chain couples TRBV7-6 to TRBJ2-1; maybe TRBD2 (5 bases). Germline V CDR1 and CDR2: SGHVS, FNYEAQ. V shed 5 bases and J shed 2 bases, with 19 bases lying between them. The CDR3 covers 17 residues. CDR3 nucleotide sequence: TGTGCCAGCAGCCCTCTCTCCAGCGGCCTTGCCTACAATGAGCAGTTCTTC. Translated, it gives CASSPLSSGLAYNEQFF.

CDR3 region: CASSYFGATNEKLFF. CDR3 nucleotide sequence: TGTGCCAGCAGTTATTTCGGGGCAACTAATGAAAAACTGTTTTTT. The rearrangement joins TRBV6-5 to TRBJ1-4; D remains ambiguous. Trimming stripped 3 bases from V and 0 bases from J, with 8 bases between. CDR1 is MNHEY, CDR2 SVGAGI, per germline. This CDR3 is 15 amino acids long.

The rearrangement uses TRBV7-3 and TRBJ2-7, with TRBD1 identical over 10 bases. J was trimmed by 2 bases and V by 5 bases; bases with no gene match: 3. The CDR3 runs 14 residues. Germline CDR1 and CDR2: SGHTA and FQGTGA. CDR3 amino acids: CASSLGTGAYEQYF. As DNA, the CDR3 is TGTGCCAGCAGCCTCGGGACAGGGGCCTACGAGCAGTACTTC.

The V call is TRBV5-1, the J call TRBJ2-1; D gene ambiguous. CDR3 size: 11 residues. Trimming removed 4 bases from V and 8 bases from J, with 7 bases in between. Germline CDR1 and CDR2: SGHRS and YFSETQ. This chain's CDR3 is CASSPGYEQFF. The DNA for the CDR3 is TGCGCCAGCAGCCCCGGTTATGAGCAGTTCTTC. Filled out from reference TRBV5-1 and TRBJ2-1, the complete variable domain reads KAGVTQTPRYLIKTRGQQVTLSCSPISGHRSVSWYQQTPGQGLQFLFEYFSETQRNKGNFPGRFSGRQFSNSRSEMNVSTLELGDSALYLCASSPGYEQFFGPGTRLTVL.

This chain joins TRBV2 and TRBJ2-2, with TRBD1 matching 7 bases. This CDR3 contains 15 residues. V was pared by 6 bases and J by 4 bases, with 8 bases of the junction left unmatched. The germline V gene encodes CDR1 SNHLY and CDR2 FYNNEI. CDR3 loop: CASRGGNEGTGELFF. The CDR3 DNA reads TGTGCCAGCAGAGGGGGCAATGAGGGCACCGGGGAGCTGTTTTTT.

V is TRBV6-1 and J is TRBJ2-7; a possible D gene is TRBD2 (6 bases). V was cut by 4 bases and J by 1 base, with 8 bases left in between. The CDR3 runs 13 residues. Germline CDR1 and CDR2: MNHNS and SASEGT. The DNA for the CDR3 is TGTGCCAGCAGTGGGGGGACTTCCTACGAGCAGTACTTC. Translated, it gives CASSGGTSYEQYF.